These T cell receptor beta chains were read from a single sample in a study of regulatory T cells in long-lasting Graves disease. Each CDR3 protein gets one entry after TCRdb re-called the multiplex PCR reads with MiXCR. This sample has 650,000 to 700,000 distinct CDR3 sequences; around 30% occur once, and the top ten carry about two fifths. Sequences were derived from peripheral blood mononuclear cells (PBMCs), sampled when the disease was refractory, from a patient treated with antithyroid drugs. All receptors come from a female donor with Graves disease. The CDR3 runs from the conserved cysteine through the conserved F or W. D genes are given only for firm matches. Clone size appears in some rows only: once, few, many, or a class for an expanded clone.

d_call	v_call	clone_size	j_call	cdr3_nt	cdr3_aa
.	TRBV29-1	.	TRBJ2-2	TGCAGCGTTAGGGGCGGTACCGGGGAGCTGTTTTTT	CSVRGGTGELFF
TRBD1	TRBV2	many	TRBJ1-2	TGTGCCAGCAGACGTCGGGACAGGGCTAACTATGGCTACACCTTC	CASRRRDRANYGYTF
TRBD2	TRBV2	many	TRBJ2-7	TGTGCCAGCAGGCCTAGCGGGAGCCACGAGCAGTACTTC	CASRPSGSHEQYF
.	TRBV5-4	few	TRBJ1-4	TGTGCCAGCAGCGGGGGACCCTCCCGCAATGAAAAACTGTTTTTT	CASSGGPSRNEKLFF
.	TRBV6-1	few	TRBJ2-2	TGTGCCAGCAGTGAACATAACACCGGGGAGCTGTTTTTT	CASSEHNTGELFF
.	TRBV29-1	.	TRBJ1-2	TGCAGCGTCAGTAGTGGGAGAGGCTACACCTTC	CSVSSGRGYTF
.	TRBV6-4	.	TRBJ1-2	TGTGCCAGCAGTCGTACGACGGGACAAATTATAGGTGGCTACACCTTC	CASSRTTGQIIGGYTF
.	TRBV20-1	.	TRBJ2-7	TGCAGTGCTCGACTAGTCTCCTACGAGCAGTACTTC	CSARLVSYEQYF
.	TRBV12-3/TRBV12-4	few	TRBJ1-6	TGTGCCAGCAGTCCCCAGGGGTCTTCCCTCCACTTT	CASSPQGSSLHF
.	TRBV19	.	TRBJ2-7	TGTGCCAGTAGTGCCGGTTCGGGACGGCTGGTCTACGAGCAGTACTTC	CASSAGSGRLVYEQYF
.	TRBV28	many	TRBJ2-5	TGTGCCAGCAGTTTTAGGATCCAAGAGACCCAGTACTTC	CASSFRIQETQYF
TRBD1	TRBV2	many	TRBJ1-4	TGTGCCAGCAATGGACAGGGGCCTAATGAAAAACTGTTTTTT	CASNGQGPNEKLFF
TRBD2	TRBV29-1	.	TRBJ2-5	TGCAGCGTTGAGGGCGGGAGGGAGACCCAGTACTTC	CSVEGGRETQYF
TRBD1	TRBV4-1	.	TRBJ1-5	TGCGCCAGCAGCCAAGCATCGGGACAGCGTGGCAATCAGCCCCAGCATTTT	CASSQASGQRGNQPQHF
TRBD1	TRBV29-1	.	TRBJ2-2	TGCAGCGTAGCCGGGACAGGGGGCGGCAGCTCCACCGGGGAGCTGTTTTTT	CSVAGTGGGSSTGELFF
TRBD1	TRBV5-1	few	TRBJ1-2	TGTGCCAGCAGCTCGGGACAGCCCGACGCCCACTACACCTTC	CASSSGQPDAHYTF
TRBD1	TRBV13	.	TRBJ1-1	TGTGCCAGCAGGAAGGAGGGGGCGGGTGAAGCTTTCTTT	CASRKEGAGEAFF
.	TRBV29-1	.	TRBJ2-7	TGCAGCGCCCAGACAGCCTCCTACGAGCAGTACTTC	CSAQTASYEQYF
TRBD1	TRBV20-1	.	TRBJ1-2	TGCAGTGCTCCCCTAGGGGGGACAGGGGAGGGCTACACCTTC	CSAPLGGTGEGYTF
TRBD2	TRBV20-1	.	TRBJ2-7	TGCAGTGCTAGAGATGGAGGACTAGCGGTGAGCTCCTACGAGCAGTACTTC	CSARDGGLAVSSYEQYF
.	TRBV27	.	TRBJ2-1	TGTGCCAGCCGCAGGGACGGGCAGTTCTTC	CASRRDGQFF
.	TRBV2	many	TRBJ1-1	TGTGCCAGCATCCAAACGTCCTTCACTGAAGCTTTCTTT	CASIQTSFTEAFF
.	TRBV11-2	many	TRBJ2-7	TGTGCCAGCAGCTTAGCTCCCGGGGGATTCTACGAGCAGTACTTC	CASSLAPGGFYEQYF
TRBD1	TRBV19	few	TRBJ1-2	TGTGCCAGTATCGGAAGGACAGGGGGCTATGGCTACACCTTC	CASIGRTGGYGYTF
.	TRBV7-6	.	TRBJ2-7	TGTGCCAGCAGCTTACGCCAGTCCTCCTACGAGCAGTACTTC	CASSLRQSSYEQYF
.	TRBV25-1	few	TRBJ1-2	TGTGCCAGCAGCCAGGGAATCCGTGGCTACACCTTC	CASSQGIRGYTF
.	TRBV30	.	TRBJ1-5	TGTGCCTGGAGTTGGCAGGGAAATCAGCCCCAGCATTTT	CAWSWQGNQPQHF
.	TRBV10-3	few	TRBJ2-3	TGTGCCATCAGTGCTTACTCCGGGGCAGGGGTCACAGATACGCAGTATTTT	CAISAYSGAGVTDTQYF
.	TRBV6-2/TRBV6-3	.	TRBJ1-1	TGTGCCAGCAGTTACTCGCGGGGGGTAGGCACTGAAGCTTTCTTT	CASSYSRGVGTEAFF
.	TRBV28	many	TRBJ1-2	TGTGCCAGCACCCTAGGGGGGACTAGTGGCTACACCTTC	CASTLGGTSGYTF
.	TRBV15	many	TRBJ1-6	TGTGCCACCAGCAGAGGGAGGGCCGATAATTCACCCCTCCACTTT	CATSRGRADNSPLHF
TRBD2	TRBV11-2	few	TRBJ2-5	TGTGCCAGCAATTGGGGGTTGGGTAGCGGGGTCCAAGAGACCCAGTACTTC	CASNWGLGSGVQETQYF
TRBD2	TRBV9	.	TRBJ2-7	TGTGCCAGCAGCGTCGGACTAGCGGGAGGGCCCGCGTACTTC	CASSVGLAGGPAYF
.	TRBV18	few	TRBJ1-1	TGTGCCAGCTCACCTTCTTGGAACGGTAACACTGAAGCTTTCTTT	CASSPSWNGNTEAFF
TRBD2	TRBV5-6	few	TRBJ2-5	TGTGCCAGCAGCTTGGAGGCTAGCGGGGGGGAGACCCAGTACTTC	CASSLEASGGETQYF
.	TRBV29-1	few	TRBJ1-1	TGCAGCGCTAGTAGGGGTGAAGCTTTCTTT	CSASRGEAFF
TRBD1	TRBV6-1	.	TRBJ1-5	TGTGCCAGCAGTGGGGAAATGACAGGGCGTGTTTTCGGCAATCAGCCCCAGCATTTT	CASSGEMTGRVFGNQPQHF
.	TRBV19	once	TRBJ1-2	TGTGCCAGTAGTATAGATTTAGAGACGGTGGGGGATTTCTATGGCTACACCTTC	CASSIDLETVGDFYGYTF
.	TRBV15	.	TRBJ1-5	TGTGCCACCAGCAGAGCAGGGACATCGGGAAATCAGCCCCAGCATTTT	CATSRAGTSGNQPQHF
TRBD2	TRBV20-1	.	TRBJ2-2	TGCAGTGCTAGAGTCCACAAAAAAAATCTAGGGACTAGCGTCATCTTGGCCGGGGAGCTGTTTTTT	CSARVHKKNLGTSVILAGELFF
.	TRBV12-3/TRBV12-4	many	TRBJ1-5	TGTGCCACTTCCCGGGGCGGCAATCAGCCCCAGCATTTT	CATSRGGNQPQHF
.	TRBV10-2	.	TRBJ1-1	TGCGCCAGCAGATGGGTGCGGGAGAACACTGAAGCTTTCTTT	CASRWVRENTEAFF
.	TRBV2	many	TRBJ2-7	TGTGCCAGCAGTCGGGACTTGTATGGCGAGCAGTACTTC	CASSRDLYGEQYF
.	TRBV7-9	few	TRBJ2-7	TGTGCCAGCAGCTTAGATGGTAAGAGGGTTAACGAGCAGTACTTC	CASSLDGKRVNEQYF
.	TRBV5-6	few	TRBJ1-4	TGTGCCAGCAGCTGGGGACCCGCCAGCGATGCAACTAATGAAAAACTGTTTTTT	CASSWGPASDATNEKLFF
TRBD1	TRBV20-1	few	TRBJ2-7	TGCAGTGCTAGAGGGGGACAGTCCTACGAGCAGTACTTC	CSARGGQSYEQYF
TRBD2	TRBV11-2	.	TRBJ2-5	TGTGCCAGCACCTACCGCCTAGCGGGCAAAGAGACCCAGTACTTC	CASTYRLAGKETQYF
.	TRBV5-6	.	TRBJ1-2	TGTGCCAGCAGCTTGGCCCTCTCAGGAACACAAAGGTTGTATGGCTACACCTTC	CASSLALSGTQRLYGYTF
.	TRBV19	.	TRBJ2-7	TGTGCCAGTAGTCCTCCCAGTCGTGAGCAGTACTTC	CASSPPSREQYF
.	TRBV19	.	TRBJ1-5	TGTGCCGGAAAAGACAGGTTAGGTAGCAATCAGCCCCAGCATTTT	CAGKDRLGSNQPQHF
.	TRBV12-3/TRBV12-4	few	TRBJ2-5	TGTGCCAGCAGTTTCTCCCGGCCTCTGGAGACCCAGTACTTC	CASSFSRPLETQYF